This T cell receptor (beta chain) was retrieved from a study of blood T cells in healthy people across ages. Study background: Capturing about one barcoded beta molecule per two T cells was achieved by template switching. Study-wide results and caveats: Investigators treated diversity estimates from one million T cells as underestimates.

Combining a sample-barcoded 5' primer with a J-beta primer mix, a second PCR ran for about 6 to 12 cycles. Individual samples furnished no less than 2.5 million CDR3-containing paired-end reads apiece. In TCRdb, the 5' RACE reads were re-called with MiXCR into one record per CDR3 protein. This table has hundreds of thousands of distinct CDR3 sequences, 45% to 50% appearing once. Notes on this clonotype: The target antigen is unknown.

The CDR3 loop spans 14 amino acids. V was clipped by 4 bases and J by 0 bases, with 11 bases between them. CDR1 and CDR2 (germline): SGHRS, YFSETQ. Researchers collected approximately 9.5 milliliters of peripheral blood from every single donor. The source of this sequence is a woman aged 60 to 75 in good health. The chain has TRBV5-1 and TRBJ2-7; a possible D gene is TRBD1 (5 bases). Material for sequencing was blood. CDR3 coding DNA: TGCGCCAGCAGCCCCGGACAAGTCTCCTACGAGCAGTACTTC. It yields the protein CASSPGQVSYEQYF.